These 23 T cell receptor beta chains came from one sample sequenced in a study of T cell responses to AZD1222 COVID-19 vaccine. This table comes from immunoSEQ multiplex PCR, and its TCRdb copy is limited to in-frame clones, with some not included. Among some 280,000 clones listed, 90% to 95% were seen once. The material sequenced was peripheral blood, taken 28 days after the second AZD1222 dose. These TCRs come from an adult who received the AZD1222 COVID-19 vaccine.

J is TRBJ2-3 and V is TRBV30; D unclear. CDR1 and CDR2 from the germline V gene are GTSNPN and SVGIG (reference sequence). CDR3 length equals 17 residues. V lost 0 bases, J lost 0 bases, and 16 bases lay in between. The CDR3 loop is CAWSVSRVLGSTDTQYF. Written as DNA, the CDR3 is TGTGCCTGGAGTGTAAGTAGGGTCCTCGGAAGCACAGATACGCAGTATTTT.

This chain joins TRBV9 and TRBJ1-1; D perhaps matches TRBD1 (5 bases). Germline lookup yields CDR1 SGDLS and CDR2 YYNGEE. Trimming stripped 4 bases from V and 4 bases from J, with 17 bases between. This CDR3 is 15 amino acids long. CDR3 sequence (DNA): TGTGCCAGCAGCCCCCTGGACGTGAGGGGCACTGAAGCTTTCTTT. Translation gives CASSPLDVRGTEAFF.

This chain uses TRBV15 with TRBJ2-1; a possible D gene is TRBD2 (6 bases). V was shortened by 4 bases and J by 6 bases, with 16 bases between the two germline ends. The CDR3 runs 15 residues. Germline V gives CDR1 LNHNV, CDR2 YYDKDF (reference sequence). The CDR3, as DNA: TGTGCCACCAGCAATCGCACTAGCTTCCTCAATGAGCAGTTCTTC. It translates to CATSNRTSFLNEQFF.

The rearrangement links TRBV9 to TRBJ1-2; perhaps TRBD1 as D (6 bases). The V and J ends lost 3 bases and 4 bases respectively, with 22 bases between them. Germline assignment: CDR1 SGDLS and CDR2 YYNGEE. The CDR3 loop spans 17 amino acids. The DNA of the CDR3 is TGTGCCAGCAGCGAAAGCTGGGGGGGGCGATTGGGCTATGGCTACACCTTC. It encodes CASSESWGGRLGYGYTF.

The V call is TRBV5-6, the J call TRBJ2-2, with D tentatively TRBD1 (5 bases). The CDR3 runs to 15 residues. The V and J ends lost 3 bases and 0 bases respectively, with 9 bases between them. CDR1 is SGHDT, CDR2 YYEEEE, per germline. CDR3 DNA: TGTGCCAGCAGCTCGTGGACAACGAACACCGGGGAGCTGTTTTTT. This translates into CASSSWTTNTGELFF.

The count of this clone is one. V is TRBV6-5 and J is TRBJ2-5; 12 nucleotides align to TRBD2. The V segment lost 8 bases and the J segment 4 bases; nucleotides outside the gene matches: 5. CDR3 size: 14 residues. Germline V gene sequence: CDR1 MNHEY, CDR2 SVGAGI. CDR3 sequence (DNA): TGTGCCAGCGGACTAGCGGGGAGTAGAGAGACCCAGTACTTC. Protein product: CASGLAGSRETQYF.

V usage is TRBV4-3 and J usage is TRBJ1-4; D uncertain. The CDR3 covers 17 residues. Between the trimmed V and J ends, which lost 0 bases and 0 bases, there was a span of 11 bases. Germline V gives CDR1 LGHNA, CDR2 YSLEER. The chain's CDR3 is CASSQDAGLATNEKLFF. DNA of the CDR3: TGCGCCAGCAGCCAAGATGCAGGACTCGCAACTAATGAAAAACTGTTTTTT.

The sample holds one count of this clone. The rearrangement links TRBV19 to TRBJ1-5, with a possible D match to TRBD1 (6 bases). V lost 5 bases and J lost 3, with 11 bases in between. Germline V gene lookup returns CDR1 LNHDA and CDR2 SQIVND (reference sequence). CDR3 length equals 14 residues. CDR3 region: CASSGRDNNQPQHF. In nucleotides, the CDR3 is TGTGCCAGTAGTGGCCGGGACAACAATCAGCCCCAGCATTTT.

CDR3: CASSLNMETQYF. The CDR3 DNA sequence: TGTGCCAGCAGCTTAAATATGGAGACCCAGTACTTC. The chain employs TRBV7-9 and TRBJ2-5; D ambiguous. The germline CDR1 and CDR2 sequences are SEHNR and FQNEAQ (reference sequence). The germline V and J ends were trimmed by 2 bases and 5 bases, with 6 bases remaining between them. CDR3 size: 12 residues. Full variable domain (remainder filled in from reference TRBV7-9 and TRBJ2-5): DTGVSQNPRHKITKRGQNVTFRCDPISEHNRLYWYRQTLGQGPEFLTYFQNEAQLEKSRLLSDRFSAERPKGSFSTLEIQRTEQGDSAMYLCASSLNMETQYFGPGTRLLVL.

The chain combines TRBV28 with TRBJ2-7, with 8 bases aligning to TRBD2. The V segment lost 2 bases and the J segment 1 base; nucleotides outside the gene matches: 7. The length of the CDR3 is 16 residues. Looked up from germline, CDR1 is MDHEN and CDR2 is SYDVKM. The CDR3 DNA reads as TGTGCCAGCAGTTTAATTAGCGGGAAACAATCCTACGAGCAGTACTTC. It specifies CASSLISGKQSYEQYF.

V gene TRBV12-3 or TRBV12-4 combines with J gene TRBJ1-1; no reliable D call. This CDR3 has 11 residues. Trimming shortened V by 2 bases and J by 8 bases, and 6 bases separated the two germline ends. CDR3 in amino acids: CASSLFVEAFF. The CDR3, as DNA: TGTGCCAGCAGTTTATTCGTAGAAGCTTTCTTT.

V gene TRBV27 combines with J gene TRBJ1-1, with D unclear. CDR1 MNHEY and CDR2 SMNVEV come from the germline V gene (reference sequence). The CDR3 runs 13 residues. V lost 7 bases to trimming and J lost 2 bases, with 11 bases between them. CDR3 residues: CASKRRSNTEAFF. CDR3 nucleotides: TGTGCCAGCAAAAGAAGATCAAACACTGAAGCTTTCTTT.

The V and J genes are TRBV2 and TRBJ1-5, with TRBD1 identical over 7 bases. Per the germline V gene, CDR1 is SNHLY and CDR2 is FYNNEI. The V segment lost 2 bases and the J segment 6 bases; nucleotides outside the gene matches: 10. The length of the CDR3 is 16 residues. This CDR3 is CASSEIGGTVGQPQHF. In DNA form, the CDR3 reads TGTGCCAGCAGTGAAATAGGAGGGACAGTTGGTCAGCCCCAGCATTTT.

DNA of the CDR3: TGTGCCAGCTCACCTGAACGGGGGGATAACACCGGGGAGCTGTTTTTT. It codes for CASSPERGDNTGELFF. The chain employs TRBV18 and TRBJ2-2; TRBD2 aligns across 7 bases. The V and J ends lost 3 bases and 2 bases, in that order; junction bases with no gene match: 6. The CDR3 is 16 amino acids. Looked up from germline, CDR1 is KGHSH and CDR2 is LQKENI. The whole variable domain, remainder taken from reference TRBV18 and TRBJ2-2, is NAGVMQNPRHLVRRRGQEARLRCSPMKGHSHVYWYRQLPEEGLKFMVYLQKENIIDESGMPKERFSAEFPKEGPSILRIQQVVRGDSAAYFCASSPERGDNTGELFFGEGSRLTVL.

The genes are TRBV7-9 and TRBJ1-1, with D tentatively TRBD1 (5 bases). The germline V and J ends were trimmed by 10 bases and 1 base, with 22 bases remaining between them. The germline gives CDR1 SEHNR, CDR2 FQNEAQ (reference sequence). This CDR3 region has 16 residues. CDR3 nucleotide sequence: TGTGCCACAGAGGGACGGGCAGCCATTTCGAACACTGAAGCTTTCTTT. Its protein product is CATEGRAAISNTEAFF. Using reference TRBV7-9 and TRBJ1-1 for the parts outside the CDR3, the full variable domain is DTGVSQNPRHKITKRGQNVTFRCDPISEHNRLYWYRQTLGQGPEFLTYFQNEAQLEKSRLLSDRFSAERPKGSFSTLEIQRTEQGDSAMYLCATEGRAAISNTEAFFGQGTRLTVV.

The genes are TRBV27 and TRBJ1-2, with D possibly being TRBD1 (5 bases). CDR1 is MNHEY and CDR2 is SMNVEV in the germline V gene (reference sequence). The length of the CDR3 is 15 residues. V lost 9 bases to trimming and J lost 4 bases, with 21 bases between them. CDR3 DNA sequence: TGTGCCAGAGGGCAGGGCGACTATTACCCCTATGGCTACACCTTC. Amino acid sequence: CARGQGDYYPYGYTF.

This chain links TRBV7-2 with TRBJ1-1, with D hard to call. From germline, CDR1 is SGHTA and CDR2 FQGNSA. The CDR3 consists of 13 residues. V was pared by 2 bases and J by 6 bases, with 10 bases between. CDR3 sequence (DNA): TGTGCCAGCAGCTTACTCAGTGGAGCTGAAGCTTTCTTT. Translating gives CASSLLSGAEAFF. The full variable domain, its missing parts supplied by reference TRBV7-2 and TRBJ1-1, is GAGVSQSPSNKVTEKGKDVELRCDPISGHTALYWYRQSLGQGLEFLIYFQGNSAPDKSGLPSDRFSAERTGGSVSTLTIQRTQQEDSAVYLCASSLLSGAEAFFGQGTRLTVV.

CDR3 sequence reads: CASSSGETPWDEQFF. The CDR3 nucleotides are TGCGCCAGCAGCTCTGGGGAAACCCCCTGGGATGAGCAGTTCTTC. The chain links TRBV5-1 to TRBJ2-1; D not resolved. Trimming cost V 3 bases and J 8 bases, with 18 bases left between them. This CDR3 is built from 15 residues. Per germline, CDR1 SGHRS and CDR2 YFSETQ.

The chain links TRBV15 to TRBJ2-3, with a weak D call TRBD2 (5 bases). This CDR3 is 14 amino acids long. Germline V CDR1 and CDR2: LNHNV, YYDKDF (reference sequence). The V end lost 4 bases, the J end lost 5 bases, and 13 bases lay between the germline ends. The CDR3, as DNA: TGTGCCACCAGCAATGGGCTACTAGAAGATACGCAGTATTTT. The encoded protein is CATSNGLLEDTQYF. Drawing the rest from reference TRBV15 and TRBJ2-3, the complete variable domain is DAMVIQNPRYQVTQFGKPVTLSCSQTLNHNVMYWYQQKSSQAPKLLFHYYDKDFNNEADTPDNFQSRRPNTSFCFLDIRSPGLGDTAMYLCATSNGLLEDTQYFGPGTRLTVL.

The chain is built from TRBV10-1 and TRBJ1-1, with 7 bases aligning to TRBD1. The trim removed 7 bases at V and 6 bases at J, leaving 11 bases unmatched. CDR3 length: 14 amino acids. Germline values: CDR1 WNHNN, CDR2 SYGVQD (reference sequence). This chain's CDR3 is CASTPGQLKAEAFF. CDR3 DNA: TGCGCCAGCACCCCGGGACAGCTTAAGGCTGAAGCTTTCTTT.

The chain combines TRBV7-9 with TRBJ2-1, with 7 bases aligning to TRBD2. Germline CDR1 SEHNR, CDR2 FQNEAQ (reference sequence). The CDR3 spans 14 residues. Trimming at V came to 1 base and at J to 9 bases, leaving 6 bases not matched to a gene. The CDR3 DNA reads as TGTGCCAGCAGCTTAGTGGTGGCGGGAGTTGAGCAGTTCTTC. The encoded protein is CASSLVVAGVEQFF.

The rearrangement joins TRBV19 to TRBJ2-3; D unresolved. The CDR3 has 15 residues. The germline CDR1 and CDR2 sequences are LNHDA and SQIVND (reference sequence). Trimming pared 10 bases from V and 1 base from J, leaving 18 bases between. The chain's CDR3 is CATSGWDAGTDTQYF. As DNA, the CDR3 is TGTGCCACCTCCGGGTGGGATGCGGGCACAGATACGCAGTATTTT.

The chain recombines TRBV6-5 with TRBJ1-1, with a weak D call TRBD1 (5 bases). The germline V gene has CDR1 MNHEY and CDR2 SVGAGI. The CDR3 is made up of 15 amino acids. Trimming removed 7 bases from V and 1 base from J, with 16 bases in between. CDR3 protein: CASTRSTGPNTEAFF. Here the CDR3 DNA reads TGTGCCAGCACCCGCTCAACAGGTCCGAACACTGAAGCTTTCTTT.